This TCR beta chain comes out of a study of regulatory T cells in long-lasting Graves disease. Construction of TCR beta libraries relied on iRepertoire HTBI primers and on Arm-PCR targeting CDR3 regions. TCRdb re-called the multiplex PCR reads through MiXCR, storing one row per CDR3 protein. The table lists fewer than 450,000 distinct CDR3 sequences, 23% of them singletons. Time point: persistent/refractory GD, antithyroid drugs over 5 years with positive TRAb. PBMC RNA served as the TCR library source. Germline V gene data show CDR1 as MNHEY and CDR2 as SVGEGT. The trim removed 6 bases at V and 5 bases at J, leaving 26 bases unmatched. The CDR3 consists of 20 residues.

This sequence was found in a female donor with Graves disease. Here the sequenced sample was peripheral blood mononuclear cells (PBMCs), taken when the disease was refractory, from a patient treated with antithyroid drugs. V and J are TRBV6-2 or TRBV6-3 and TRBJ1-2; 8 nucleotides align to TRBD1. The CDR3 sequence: CASSRRGGQATSFRGYGYTF. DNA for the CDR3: TGTGCCAGCAGCCGTCGAGGGGGACAGGCTACATCTTTTCGTGGTTATGGCTACACCTTC.